These 18 T cell receptor beta chains were sequenced from one sample in a study of blood T cells in healthy people across ages. A sample-barcoded 5' primer and a J-beta primer mix were used in a second PCR of roughly 7 to 11 cycles. TCRdb reprocessed the 5' RACE reads with MiXCR, giving one entry per CDR3 protein. The table has hundreds of thousands of distinct CDR3 sequences, roughly 44% seen once. Sequenced sample: blood. These receptors originate from a man between 60 and 75 years old in good health.

This clonotype was found once. The chain has TRBV11-2 and TRBJ2-5, with 7 bases matching TRBD1. The DNA matches TRBJ2-7 better at its end, which makes the J call doubtful. This CDR3 spans 14 amino acids. Germline V gene data show CDR1 as SGHAT and CDR2 as FQNNGV. CDR3 DNA: TGTGCCAGCAGCTTATTGGGACAGCCCTACGAGCAGTACTTC. It codes for CASSLLGQPYEQYF.

This rearrangement joins TRBV12-3 or TRBV12-4 to TRBJ1-2; no definite D call. The CDR3 loop spans 14 amino acids. V was trimmed by 6 bases and J by 7 bases, leaving 18 bases between them. CDR3 coding DNA: TGTGCCAGCAGCCGCAACGCACTGGGTCGTGGCTACACCTTC. This encodes CASSRNALGRGYTF.

V is TRBV29-1 and J is TRBJ1-1; 7 bases line up with TRBD1. CDR1 and CDR2 (germline): SQVTM, ANQGSEA. The CDR3 sequence is 12 residues long. With V trimmed by 7 bases and J by 7 bases, 9 bases remained unmatched. The CDR3 spells CSAKTGFGEAFF. CDR3 in DNA: TGCAGCGCCAAGACAGGGTTTGGTGAAGCTTTCTTT. Using reference TRBV29-1 and TRBJ1-1 for the parts outside the CDR3, the full variable domain is SAVISQKPSRDICQRGTSLTIQCQVDSQVTMMFWYRQQPGQSLTLIATANQGSEATYESGFVIDKFPISRPNLTFSTLTVSNMSPEDSSIYLCSAKTGFGEAFFGQGTRLTVV.

This clonotype appeared a few times. This rearrangement joins TRBV6-2 or TRBV6-3 to TRBJ2-5; 9 bases are shared with TRBD2. This CDR3 comprises 16 residues. Germline V gene sequence: CDR1 MNHEY, CDR2 SVGEGT. The J segment lost 11 bases and the V segment lost 2 bases, leaving 15 bases of the junction unmatched. CDR3 amino acids: CASSYRSSGEYNEQYF. CDR3 nucleotides: TGTGCCAGCAGTTACCGTTCTAGCGGGGAGTACAATGAGCAGTACTTC.

This clonotype was detected only a few times. This chain joins TRBV7-2 and TRBJ1-2; unclear D gene. Between the trimmed V and J ends, which lost 4 bases and 8 bases, there was a span of 20 bases. This CDR3 region has 15 residues. Looked up from germline, CDR1 is SGHTA and CDR2 is FQGNSA. CDR3 in amino acids: CASSSSNRSPSGYTF. The CDR3 bases are TGTGCCAGCAGCTCCTCAAATAGAAGCCCCTCCGGCTACACCTTC.

The chain is built from TRBV3-1 and TRBJ1-6; 8 positions match TRBD1. This CDR3 is built from 14 residues. Germline loops: CDR1 LGHDT, CDR2 YNNKEL (reference sequence). V dropped 5 bases and J dropped 10; count of bases not matched to a gene: 7. As DNA, the CDR3 is TGTGCCAGCAGCACCCGGACAGGGCGATCACCCCTCCACTTT. It encodes CASSTRTGRSPLHF.

This clonotype was observed a handful of times. The V and J genes are TRBV5-5 and TRBJ1-1, with D maybe TRBD1 (5 bases). Trimming took 2 bases from V and 2 from J, leaving 10 bases between them. CDR1 is SGHKS, CDR2 YYEKEE, per germline (reference sequence). The CDR3 is 14 amino acids. The CDR3 nucleotides are TGTGCCAGCAGCTTCGACAGACTAAACACTGAAGCTTTCTTT. Its translation is CASSFDRLNTEAFF.

This clonotype showed up just a few times. The chain joins TRBV18 to TRBJ2-5; no reliable D call. The DNA end favors TRBJ2-7, so the J call may be wrong. The CDR3 extends over 12 amino acids. CDR1 is KGHSH, CDR2 LQKENI, per germline. CDR3 DNA sequence: TGTGCCAGCTCACCGTTCTCCCTCGAGCAGTACTTC. Translated, it gives CASSPFSLEQYF.

CDR3 sequence reads: CASSQAGGARETQYF. CDR3 coding DNA: TGTGCCAGCAGCCAGGCGGGGGGGGCCAGAGAGACCCAGTACTTC. This chain joins TRBV3-1 and TRBJ2-4; 9 nucleotides agree with TRBD2. The J call may be wrong; the DNA end is better matched by TRBJ2-5. Germline assignment: CDR1 LGHDT and CDR2 YNNKEL (reference sequence). The CDR3 length is 15 residues.

This sequence joins TRBV3-1 and TRBJ2-3, with 8 positions matching TRBD2. V was clipped by 4 bases and J by 3 bases; unmatched bases: 6. The CDR3 length is 15 residues. CDR1 is LGHDT, CDR2 YNNKEL, per germline (reference sequence). CDR3 sequence: CASSLPGLETDTQYF. In DNA form, the CDR3 reads TGTGCCAGCAGCCTGCCGGGACTAGAGACAGATACGCAGTATTTT.

The V and J genes are TRBV15 and TRBJ2-1; 11 positions agree with TRBD2. The CDR3 contains 14 residues. From germline, CDR1 is LNHNV and CDR2 YYDKDF (reference sequence). Trimming cost V 3 bases and J 9 bases; bases outside gene matches: 4. CDR3 DNA: TGTGCCACCAGCAGTAGCGGGGGGGCCTTTGAGCAGTTCTTC. This translates into CATSSSGGAFEQFF.

This clonotype was detected many times. The chain joins TRBV7-2 to TRBJ2-1; D is ambiguous. V was shortened by 1 base and J by 2 bases, with 3 bases between the two germline ends. Looked up from germline, CDR1 is SGHTA and CDR2 is FQGNSA. The CDR3 loop spans 13 amino acids. CDR3 sequence: CASSLGPYNEQFF. The CDR3 region has the DNA TGTGCCAGCAGCTTAGGCCCCTACAATGAGCAGTTCTTC.

The chain has TRBV3-1 and TRBJ2-3, with 9 bases lining up with TRBD2. CDR1 is LGHDT, CDR2 YNNKEL, per germline (reference sequence). The CDR3 contains 16 residues. V shed 2 bases and J 2 bases; nucleotides not matched to a gene: 5. In DNA, the CDR3 is TGTGCCAGCAGCCAACGACTAGCGGCAAACACAGATACGCAGTATTTT. Protein product: CASSQRLAANTDTQYF.

CDR3 nucleotide sequence: TGTGCCAGCAGTCTAAGATCCGGGACACATTACGAGCAGTACTTC. Its protein is CASSLRSGTHYEQYF. The chain joins TRBV6-5 to TRBJ2-7, with D maybe TRBD1 (6 bases). This CDR3 region has 15 residues. Trimming pared 5 bases from V and 4 bases from J, leaving 18 bases between. CDR1 is MNHEY and CDR2 is SVGAGI in the germline V gene.

The chain recombines TRBV7-2 with TRBJ2-7, with 7 bases that match TRBD2. The trim removed 3 bases at V and 2 bases at J, leaving 7 bases unmatched. The CDR3 contains 15 residues. Germline V gene sequence: CDR1 SGHTA, CDR2 FQGNSA. For the CDR3, the DNA is TGTGCCAGCAGCTTGAAGAGCGGGGCCCCCTACGAGCAGTACTTC. This translates into CASSLKSGAPYEQYF.

This clonotype was picked up a small number of times. The chain carries TRBV7-2 and TRBJ2-1; TRBD2 matches at 7 bases. From germline, CDR1 is SGHTA and CDR2 FQGNSA. This CDR3 has 14 amino acids. The junction had 11 bases not matched to a gene; V was cut back by 7 bases and J by 8 bases. Here the CDR3 reads CASNYLGGKDEQFF. The DNA for the CDR3 is TGTGCCAGCAACTACCTGGGGGGGAAGGATGAGCAGTTCTTC.

This sequence joins TRBV20-1 and TRBJ2-3; 12 bases match TRBD2. J gave up 5 bases and V 1 base, and 1 base lay outside the gene matches. This CDR3 contains 14 residues. Per the germline V gene, CDR1 is DFQATT and CDR2 is SNEGSKA (reference sequence). The CDR3, as DNA: TGCAGTGCTAGAGTACTAGCGGGGGGAGATACGCAGTATTTT. Amino acids: CSARVLAGGDTQYF.

This chain joins TRBV6-2 or TRBV6-3 and TRBJ2-3, with 7 bases aligning to TRBD1. CDR1 and CDR2 (germline): MNHEY, SVGEGT. The trim removed 5 bases at V and 2 bases at J, leaving 7 bases unmatched. The CDR3 is 15 residues long. The CDR3 loop reads CASSLVGQPTDTQYF. CDR3 DNA: TGTGCCAGCAGTCTGGTGGGACAGCCCACAGATACGCAGTATTTT.